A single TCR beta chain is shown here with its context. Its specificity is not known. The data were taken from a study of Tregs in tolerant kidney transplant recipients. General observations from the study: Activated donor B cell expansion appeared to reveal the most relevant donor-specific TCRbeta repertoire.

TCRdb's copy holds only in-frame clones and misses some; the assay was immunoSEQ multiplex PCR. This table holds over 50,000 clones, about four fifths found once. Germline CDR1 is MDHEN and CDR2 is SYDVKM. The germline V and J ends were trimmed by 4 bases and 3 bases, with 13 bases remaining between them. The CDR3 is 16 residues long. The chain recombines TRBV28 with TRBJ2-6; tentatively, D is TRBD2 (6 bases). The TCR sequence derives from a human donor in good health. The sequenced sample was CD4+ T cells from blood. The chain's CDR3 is CASSSPGLLGANVLTF. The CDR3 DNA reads TGTGCCAGCAGTTCACCGGGACTCCTTGGGGCCAACGTCCTGACTTTC. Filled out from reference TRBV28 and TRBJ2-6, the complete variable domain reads DVKVTQSSRYLVKRTGEKVFLECVQDMDHENMFWYRQDPGLGLRLIYFSYDVKMKEKGDIPEGYSVSREKKERFSLILESASTNQTSMYLCASSSPGLLGANVLTFGAGSRLTVL.